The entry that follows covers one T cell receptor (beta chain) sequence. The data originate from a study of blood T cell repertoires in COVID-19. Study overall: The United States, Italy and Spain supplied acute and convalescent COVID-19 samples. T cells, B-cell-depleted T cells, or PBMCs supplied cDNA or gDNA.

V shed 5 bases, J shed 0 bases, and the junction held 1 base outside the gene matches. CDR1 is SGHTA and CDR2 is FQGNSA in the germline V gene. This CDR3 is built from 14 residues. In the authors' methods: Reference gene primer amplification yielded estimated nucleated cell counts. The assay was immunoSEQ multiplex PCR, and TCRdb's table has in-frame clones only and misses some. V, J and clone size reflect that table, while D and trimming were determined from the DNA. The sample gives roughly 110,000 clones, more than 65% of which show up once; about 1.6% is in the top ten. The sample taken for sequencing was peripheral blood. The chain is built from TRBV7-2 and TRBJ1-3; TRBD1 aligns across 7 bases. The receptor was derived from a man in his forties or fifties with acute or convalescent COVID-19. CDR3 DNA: TGTGCCAGCAGCCGGGACAGCTCTGGAAACACCATATATTTT. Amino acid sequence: CASSRDSSGNTIYF. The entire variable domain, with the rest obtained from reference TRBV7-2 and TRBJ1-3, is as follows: GAGVSQSPSNKVTEKGKDVELRCDPISGHTALYWYRQSLGQGLEFLIYFQGNSAPDKSGLPSDRFSAERTGGSVSTLTIQRTQQEDSAVYLCASSRDSSGNTIYFGEGSWLTVV.